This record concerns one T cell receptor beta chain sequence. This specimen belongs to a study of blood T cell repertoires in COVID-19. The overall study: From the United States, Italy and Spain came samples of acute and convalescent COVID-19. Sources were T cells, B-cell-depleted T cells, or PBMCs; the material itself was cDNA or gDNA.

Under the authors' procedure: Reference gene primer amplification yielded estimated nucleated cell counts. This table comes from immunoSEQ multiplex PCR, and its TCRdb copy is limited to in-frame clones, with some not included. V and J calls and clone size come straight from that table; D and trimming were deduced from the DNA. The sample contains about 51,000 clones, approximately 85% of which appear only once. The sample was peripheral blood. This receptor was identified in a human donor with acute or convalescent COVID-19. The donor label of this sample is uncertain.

DNA for the CDR3: TGTGCCAGCAGCCCCGCCCAGGCGGGGAATCAGCCCCAGCATTTT. This codes for CASSPAQAGNQPQHF. V and J are TRBV7-9 and TRBJ1-5; no reliable D call. This CDR3 region has 15 residues. Trimming pared 5 bases from V and 4 bases from J, leaving 15 bases between. CDR1 SEHNR and CDR2 FQNEAQ come from the germline V gene (reference sequence).